This T cell receptor (beta chain) is drawn from a study of cytomegalovirus exposure and HLA in healthy donors. This clone turned up a few times. Its specificity is unknown. Germline V CDR1 and CDR2: SGHTA, FQGNSA. The CDR3 is 16 residues long. Trimming cost V 5 bases and J 6 bases, with 20 bases left between them. Vbeta (60) and Jbeta (13) primers were used in the PCR. Sequencing was performed with immunoSEQ multiplex PCR; in TCRdb, only in-frame clones are kept and a portion is missing. The sample shows 90,000 to 150,000 clones, 75% of them seen only once. General study points: Most TCR sequences were rare, but some public TCRs occurred in many donors. There were under 200 TCR beta chains listed as cytomegalovirus-associated. Earlier analysis found most TCR beta V segments productive about 87% or about 30% of the time.

The J gene is TRBJ2-1, the V gene TRBV7-2; possibly TRBD1 for D (6 bases). This TCR was sampled from a woman in her thirties or forties in good health and CMV-seropositive. The sample comprised PBMCs. CDR3 nucleotide sequence: TGTGCCAGCAGCAACATGCCGGGATTAGGGGGCAATGAGCAGTTCTTC. Amino acids: CASSNMPGLGGNEQFF.